This T cell receptor (beta chain) was identified during a study of blood T cell repertoires in COVID-19. The CDR3 is 13 amino acids. The germline CDR1 and CDR2 sequences are SGHAT and FQNNGV. V lost 4 bases and J lost 7, with 11 bases in between. Per the original methods: Amplification with reference gene primers provided the estimates of nucleated cell counts. TCRdb keeps only in-frame clones here, not all; method: immunoSEQ multiplex PCR. V, J and clone size are taken as reported in that table, and D and trimming were inferred from the DNA itself. The table lists approximately 220,000 clones, around 82% of them singletons, with approximately 4.5% in the top ten.

Source material: peripheral blood. This TCR was sampled from a woman aged 70-85 years with acute or convalescent COVID-19. The chain couples TRBV11-2 to TRBJ1-5; tentative D call: TRBD1 (6 bases). CDR3 in amino acids: CASSSPRGQPQHF. CDR3 DNA sequence: TGTGCCAGCAGCTCCCCCAGGGGCCAGCCCCAGCATTTT.